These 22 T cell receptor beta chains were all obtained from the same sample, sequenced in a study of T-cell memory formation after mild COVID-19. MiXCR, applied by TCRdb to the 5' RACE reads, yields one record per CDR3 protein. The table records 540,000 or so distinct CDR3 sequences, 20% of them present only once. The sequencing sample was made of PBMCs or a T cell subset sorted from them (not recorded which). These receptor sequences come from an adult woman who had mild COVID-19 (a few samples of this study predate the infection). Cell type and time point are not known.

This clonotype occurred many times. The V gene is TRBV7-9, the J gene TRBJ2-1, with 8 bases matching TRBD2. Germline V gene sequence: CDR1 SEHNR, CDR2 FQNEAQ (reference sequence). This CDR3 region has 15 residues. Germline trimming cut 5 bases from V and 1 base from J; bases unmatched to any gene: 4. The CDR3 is CASSRSGGSYNEQFF. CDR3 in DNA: TGTGCCAGCAGCCGCAGCGGGGGATCCTACAATGAGCAGTTCTTC.

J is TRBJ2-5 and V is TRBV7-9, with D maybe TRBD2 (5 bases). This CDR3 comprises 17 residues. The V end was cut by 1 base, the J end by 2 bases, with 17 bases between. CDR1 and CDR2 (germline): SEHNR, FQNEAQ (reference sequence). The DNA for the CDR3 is TGTGCCAGCAGCTTAGGCAGTTGGGGAGACCGGCAAGAGACCCAGTACTTC. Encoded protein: CASSLGSWGDRQETQYF.

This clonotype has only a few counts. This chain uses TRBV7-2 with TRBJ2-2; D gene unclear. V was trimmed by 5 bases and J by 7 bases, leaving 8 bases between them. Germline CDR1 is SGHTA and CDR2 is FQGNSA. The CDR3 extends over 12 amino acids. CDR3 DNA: TGTGCCAGCAGCCCCCCTCTCGGGGAGCTGTTTTTT. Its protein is CASSPPLGELFF.

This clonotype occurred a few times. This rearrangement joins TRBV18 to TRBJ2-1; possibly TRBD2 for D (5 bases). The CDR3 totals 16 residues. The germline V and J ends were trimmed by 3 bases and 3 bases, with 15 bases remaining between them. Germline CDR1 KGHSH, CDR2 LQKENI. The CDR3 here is CASSPREGPFYNEQFF. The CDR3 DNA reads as TGTGCCAGCTCACCCCGGGAAGGCCCTTTCTACAATGAGCAGTTCTTC.

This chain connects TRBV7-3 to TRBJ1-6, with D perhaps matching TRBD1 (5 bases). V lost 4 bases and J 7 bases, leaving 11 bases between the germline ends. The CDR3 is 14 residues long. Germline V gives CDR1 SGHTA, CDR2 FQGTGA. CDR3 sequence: CASSSGTKNSPLHF. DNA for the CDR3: TGTGCCAGCAGCTCCGGGACCAAAAATTCACCCCTCCACTTT.

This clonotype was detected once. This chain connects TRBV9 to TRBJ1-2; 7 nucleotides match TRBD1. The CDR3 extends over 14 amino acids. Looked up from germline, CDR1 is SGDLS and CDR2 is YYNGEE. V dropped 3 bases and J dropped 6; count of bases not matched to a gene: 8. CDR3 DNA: TGTGCCAGCAGCGCAACCCCCACAGGGGATGGCTACACCTTC. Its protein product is CASSATPTGDGYTF.

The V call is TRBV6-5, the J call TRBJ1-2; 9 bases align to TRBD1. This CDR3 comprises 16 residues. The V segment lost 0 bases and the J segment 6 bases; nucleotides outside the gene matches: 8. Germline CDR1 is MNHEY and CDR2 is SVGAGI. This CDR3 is CASSYSRSGQGHGYTF. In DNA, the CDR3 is TGTGCCAGCAGTTACTCGAGGTCGGGACAGGGACATGGCTACACCTTC.

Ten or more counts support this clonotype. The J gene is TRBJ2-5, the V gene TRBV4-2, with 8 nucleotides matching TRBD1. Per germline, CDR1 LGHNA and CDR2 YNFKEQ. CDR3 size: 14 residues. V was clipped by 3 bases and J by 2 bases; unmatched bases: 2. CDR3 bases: TGTGCCAGCAGCCAGACAGGGGAACAAGAGACCCAGTACTTC. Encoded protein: CASSQTGEQETQYF.

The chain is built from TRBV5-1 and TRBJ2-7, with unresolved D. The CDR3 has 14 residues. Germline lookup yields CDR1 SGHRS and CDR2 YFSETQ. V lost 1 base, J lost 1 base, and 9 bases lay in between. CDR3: CASSLSPDSYEQYF. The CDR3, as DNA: TGCGCCAGCAGCTTGTCCCCAGATTCCTACGAGCAGTACTTC. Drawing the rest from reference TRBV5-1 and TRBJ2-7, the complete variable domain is KAGVTQTPRYLIKTRGQQVTLSCSPISGHRSVSWYQQTPGQGLQFLFEYFSETQRNKGNFPGRFSGRQFSNSRSEMNVSTLELGDSALYLCASSLSPDSYEQYFGPGTRLTVT.

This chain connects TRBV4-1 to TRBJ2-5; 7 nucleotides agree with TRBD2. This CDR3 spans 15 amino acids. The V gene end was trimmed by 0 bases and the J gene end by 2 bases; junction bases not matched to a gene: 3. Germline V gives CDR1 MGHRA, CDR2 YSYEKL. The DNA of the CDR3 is TGCGCCAGCAGCCAAGATGGGCGGGGGCAAGAGACCCAGTACTTC. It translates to CASSQDGRGQETQYF.

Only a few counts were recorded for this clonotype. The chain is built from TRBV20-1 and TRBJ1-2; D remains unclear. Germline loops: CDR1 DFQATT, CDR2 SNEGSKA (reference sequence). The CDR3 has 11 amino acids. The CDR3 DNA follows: TGCGCTCGACACGAATACTATGGCTACACCTTC. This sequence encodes CARHEYYGYTF.

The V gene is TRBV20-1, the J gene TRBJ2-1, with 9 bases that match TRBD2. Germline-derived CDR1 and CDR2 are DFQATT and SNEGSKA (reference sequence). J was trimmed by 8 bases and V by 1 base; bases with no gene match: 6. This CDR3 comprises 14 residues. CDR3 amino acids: CSARGGLAGDEQFF. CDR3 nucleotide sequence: TGCAGTGCTAGAGGGGGACTAGCAGGCGATGAGCAGTTCTTC.

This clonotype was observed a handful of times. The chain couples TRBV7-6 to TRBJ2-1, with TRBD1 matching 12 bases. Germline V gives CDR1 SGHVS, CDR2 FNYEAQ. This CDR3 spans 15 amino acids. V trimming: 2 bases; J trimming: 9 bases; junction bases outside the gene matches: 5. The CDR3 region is CASSLPGQGAFEQFF. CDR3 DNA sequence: TGTGCCAGCAGCTTACCGGGACAGGGGGCTTTTGAGCAGTTCTTC.

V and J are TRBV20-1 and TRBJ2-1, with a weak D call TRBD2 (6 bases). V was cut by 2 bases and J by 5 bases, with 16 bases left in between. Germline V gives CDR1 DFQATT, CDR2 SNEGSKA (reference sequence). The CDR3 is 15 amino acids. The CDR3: CSARSVGRTHNEQFF. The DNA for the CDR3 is TGCAGTGCTAGATCGGTCGGGAGAACCCACAATGAGCAGTTCTTC.

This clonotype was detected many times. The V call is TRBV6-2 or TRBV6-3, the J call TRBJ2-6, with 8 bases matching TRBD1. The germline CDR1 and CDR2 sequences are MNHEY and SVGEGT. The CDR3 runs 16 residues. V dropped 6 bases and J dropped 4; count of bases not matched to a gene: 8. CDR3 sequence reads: CASSKMDRAGANVLTF. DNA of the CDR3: TGTGCCAGCAGCAAAATGGACAGGGCCGGGGCCAACGTCCTGACTTTC.

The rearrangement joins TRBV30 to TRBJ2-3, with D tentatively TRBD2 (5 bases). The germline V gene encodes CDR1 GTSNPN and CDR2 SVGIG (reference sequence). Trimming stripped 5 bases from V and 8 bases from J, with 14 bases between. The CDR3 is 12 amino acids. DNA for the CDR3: TGTGCCTGGGGAAAAGAAGGAGGTACGCAGTATTTT. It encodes CAWGKEGGTQYF.

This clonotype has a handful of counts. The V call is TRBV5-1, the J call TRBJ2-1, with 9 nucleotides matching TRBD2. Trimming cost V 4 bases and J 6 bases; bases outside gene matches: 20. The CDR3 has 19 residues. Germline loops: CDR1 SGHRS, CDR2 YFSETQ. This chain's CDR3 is CASSRAAVTAGGHVNEQFF. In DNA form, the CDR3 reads TGCGCCAGCAGCCGGGCAGCAGTAACCGCGGGGGGGCATGTCAATGAGCAGTTCTTC. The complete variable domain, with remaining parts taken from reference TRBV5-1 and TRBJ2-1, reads KAGVTQTPRYLIKTRGQQVTLSCSPISGHRSVSWYQQTPGQGLQFLFEYFSETQRNKGNFPGRFSGRQFSNSRSEMNVSTLELGDSALYLCASSRAAVTAGGHVNEQFFGPGTRLTVL.

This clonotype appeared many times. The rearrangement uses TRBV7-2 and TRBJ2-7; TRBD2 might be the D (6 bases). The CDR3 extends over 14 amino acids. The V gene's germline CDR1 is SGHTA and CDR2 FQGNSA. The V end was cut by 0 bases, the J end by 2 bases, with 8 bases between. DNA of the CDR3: TGTGCCAGCAGCTTAGCTAGCGGAACCTACGAGCAGTACTTC. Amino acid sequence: CASSLASGTYEQYF.

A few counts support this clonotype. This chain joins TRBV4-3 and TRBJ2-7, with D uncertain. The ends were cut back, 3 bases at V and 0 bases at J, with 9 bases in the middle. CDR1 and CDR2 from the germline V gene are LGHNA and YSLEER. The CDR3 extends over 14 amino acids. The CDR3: CASSHLVSSYEQYF. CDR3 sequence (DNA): TGCGCCAGCAGCCACCTCGTTAGCTCCTACGAGCAGTACTTC.

The CDR3 here is CASGRRTSYEQYF. CDR3 sequence (DNA): TGTGCCAGCGGACGGCGGACATCCTACGAGCAGTACTTC. This chain links TRBV3-1 with TRBJ2-7; a weak D match, TRBD1 (5 bases). Germline loops: CDR1 LGHDT, CDR2 YNNKEL (reference sequence). Trimming shortened V by 8 bases and J by 1 base, and 12 bases separated the two germline ends. The CDR3 has 13 residues.

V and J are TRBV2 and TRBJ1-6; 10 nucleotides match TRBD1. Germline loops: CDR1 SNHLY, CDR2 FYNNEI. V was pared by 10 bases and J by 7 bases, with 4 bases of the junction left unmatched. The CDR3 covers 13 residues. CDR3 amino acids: CATQDRGNSPLHF. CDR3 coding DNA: TGTGCCACCCAGGACAGGGGGAATTCACCCCTCCACTTT.

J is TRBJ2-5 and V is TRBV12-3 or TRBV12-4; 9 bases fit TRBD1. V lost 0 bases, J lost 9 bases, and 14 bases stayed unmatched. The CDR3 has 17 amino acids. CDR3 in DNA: TGTGCCAGCAGTTTAGCCTGGGACAGGGCCCCCGAGTCGGCCCAGTACTTC. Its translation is CASSLAWDRAPESAQYF.